This T cell receptor (beta chain) came from a study of cytomegalovirus exposure and HLA in healthy donors. It was with 60 Vbeta and 13 Jbeta primers that the PCR ran. Clones were sequenced by immunoSEQ multiplex PCR, and TCRdb holds only the in-frame ones, with some missing. The sample has more than 85,000 clones; 12% to 15% are singletons. This clone was observed a few times. Its specificity is unknown. Study-wide results and caveats: TCR beta V- and J-gene trimming, according to a later analysis, was linked to a missense DCLRE1C variant. TCR beta chains numbering 164 were designated cytomegalovirus-associated. Researchers reported from a later analysis that most CMV-associated TCR beta chains appeared HLA-restricted.

The CDR3 totals 16 residues. The germline V and J ends were trimmed by 7 bases and 7 bases, with 26 bases remaining between them. Germline CDR1 and CDR2: LNHDA and SQIVND (reference sequence). This TCR came from a female donor in good health and CMV-seronegative. Specimen: PBMCs. The chain links TRBV19 to TRBJ2-7; a possible D gene is TRBD1 (7 bases). The DNA for the CDR3 is TGTGCCAGTAAAGGACCCGGGGGACAGAATGCCTTAGAGCAGTACTTC. It translates to CASKGPGGQNALEQYF. The full variable domain, completed using reference TRBV19 and TRBJ2-7, is DGGITQSPKYLFRKEGQNVTLSCEQNLNHDAMYWYRQDPGQGLRLIYYSQIVNDFQKGDIAEGYSVSREKKESFPLTVTSAQKNPTAFYLCASKGPGGQNALEQYFGPGTRLTVT.